These 28 T cell receptor beta chains were all obtained from the same sample, sequenced in a study of beta chain features in type 1 diabetes. Investigators reverse transcribed all isolated RNA, so they sequenced expressed TCRB transcripts. The data were produced by immunoSEQ multiplex PCR, yet TCRdb's version contains in-frame clones alone and is incomplete. The repertoire has about 320,000 clones, around 15% of them found once; the top ten carry 6.7%. The specimen sequenced was central memory CD4+ T cells from blood. The receptors shown here come from a man aged 30-40 years in good health.

This clone appeared a few times. The rearrangement joins TRBV4-3 to TRBJ2-3; either TRBD1 or TRBD2 may fit D (6 bases each). V lost 0 bases, J lost 11 bases, and 12 bases lay in between. The CDR3 loop spans 13 amino acids. The germline V gene encodes CDR1 LGHNA and CDR2 YSLEER. The CDR3: CASSQERGVVQYF. The CDR3 DNA sequence: TGCGCCAGCAGCCAAGAAAGGGGGGTGGTGCAGTATTTT.

As concerns this clone: The sample holds other DNA sequences that translate to the same CDR3. The rearrangement links TRBV7-2 to TRBJ2-6; D gene unclear. CDR3 size: 14 residues. Trimming removed 5 bases at V and 0 bases at J, with 5 bases between. Germline values: CDR1 SGHTA, CDR2 FQGNSA. The CDR3 coding sequence is TGTGCCAGCAGCCCCGTCTCTGGGGCCAACGTCCTGACTTTC. It encodes CASSPVSGANVLTF.

This clone was seen more than once but under ten times. V gene TRBV18 combines with J gene TRBJ1-1; D possibly corresponds to TRBD1 (5 bases). The germline CDR1 and CDR2 sequences are KGHSH and LQKENI. The V end was cut by 3 bases, the J end by 3 bases, with 8 bases between. CDR3 size: 13 residues. CDR3 DNA sequence: TGTGCCAGCTCACCTCGGGACCACACTGAAGCTTTCTTT. Protein sequence: CASSPRDHTEAFF.

The V call is TRBV5-5, the J call TRBJ2-1; 8 positions agree with TRBD2. The CDR3 spans 15 residues. The germline CDR1 and CDR2 sequences are SGHKS and YYEKEE (reference sequence). With 4 bases clipped from V and 0 bases from J, the junction kept 3 bases outside the gene matches. The CDR3 is CASSLAGSSYNEQFF. The CDR3 region has the DNA TGTGCCAGCAGCCTAGCGGGCAGCTCCTACAATGAGCAGTTCTTC.

This clone was found a few times. This chain connects TRBV9 to TRBJ2-5; 7 bases match TRBD1. CDR3 size: 16 residues. Trimming removed 4 bases from V and 1 base from J; junction bases left unmatched: 10. Germline V lookup: CDR1 SGDLS, CDR2 YYNGEE. CDR3 sequence reads: CASSSRTGALQETQYF. CDR3 DNA sequence: TGTGCCAGCAGCAGCAGGACAGGAGCCCTCCAAGAGACCCAGTACTTC. Looking up the rest from reference TRBV9 and TRBJ2-5 gives the full variable domain: DSGVTQTPKHLITATGQRVTLRCSPRSGDLSVYWYQQSLDQGLQFLIQYYNGEERAKGNILERFSAQQFPDLHSELNLSSLELGDSALYFCASSSRTGALQETQYFGPGTRLLVL.

This sequence joins TRBV5-5 and TRBJ1-5, with D uncertain. Per germline, CDR1 SGHKS and CDR2 YYEKEE (reference sequence). V was shortened by 0 bases and J by 4 bases, with 8 bases between the two germline ends. The CDR3 spans 14 residues. In DNA, the CDR3 is TGTGCCAGCAGCTTGGTGCCCGGTAATCAGCCCCAGCATTTT. Protein sequence: CASSLVPGNQPQHF.

This clone has just a few counts. This chain connects TRBV19 to TRBJ2-1; maybe TRBD2 (7 bases). The germline gives CDR1 LNHDA, CDR2 SQIVND (reference sequence). The V gene lost 0 bases and the J gene lost 9 bases, with 21 bases spanning the gap. The CDR3 is 17 residues long. In DNA, the CDR3 is TGTGCCAGTAGTATAGATCGGGTGGGGGGGCTATCGAGTGAGCAGTTCTTC. The encoded protein is CASSIDRVGGLSSEQFF. The full variable domain, with the rest looked up from reference TRBV19 and TRBJ2-1, is DGGITQSPKYLFRKEGQNVTLSCEQNLNHDAMYWYRQDPGQGLRLIYYSQIVNDFQKGDIAEGYSVSREKKESFPLTVTSAQKNPTAFYLCASSIDRVGGLSSEQFFGPGTRLTVL.

This clone was found many times. This chain joins TRBV10-3 and TRBJ2-4; no clear D gene. Per germline, CDR1 ENHRY and CDR2 SYGVKD. The CDR3 runs to 13 residues. V gave up 0 bases and J gave up 6 bases, with 6 bases separating them. This CDR3 reads CAISESGVNIQYF. The CDR3 DNA is TGTGCCATCAGTGAGTCTGGGGTAAACATTCAGTACTTC.

This chain uses TRBV7-9 with TRBJ2-1; 8 nucleotides line up with TRBD2. Germline CDR1 is SEHNR and CDR2 is FQNEAQ (reference sequence). The CDR3 runs to 15 residues. Trimming cost V 2 bases and J 6 bases; bases outside gene matches: 6. Written as DNA, the CDR3 is TGTGCCAGCAGCTTAAGCGGGGGAAGGCGCAATGAGCAGTTCTTC. This codes for CASSLSGGRRNEQFF.

In the case of this clone: Other DNA sequences in the sample encode the same CDR3. This chain connects TRBV19 to TRBJ1-5; D may be TRBD1 (5 bases). Germline loops: CDR1 LNHDA, CDR2 SQIVND (reference sequence). The CDR3 spans 15 residues. The V end was cut by 5 bases, the J end by 4 bases, with 15 bases between. Here the CDR3 DNA reads TGTGCCAGTAGTCGTGGGACGGGAGAAAATCAGCCCCAGCATTTT. It specifies CASSRGTGENQPQHF.

In its sample, this clone was seen a few times. The chain uses TRBV2 and TRBJ1-5; D is unclear. The CDR3 contains 13 residues. V lost 11 bases and J lost 5, with 16 bases in between. Germline V gene lookup returns CDR1 SNHLY and CDR2 FYNNEI. CDR3 protein: CAGRPGMDQPQHF. The CDR3 region has the DNA TGTGCCGGCCGCCCGGGGATGGATCAGCCCCAGCATTTT.

This clone came up a few times. This chain joins TRBV10-3 and TRBJ2-5; 7 bases are shared with TRBD2. V shed 7 bases and J 5 bases; nucleotides not matched to a gene: 7. Germline V gene sequence: CDR1 ENHRY, CDR2 SYGVKD. This CDR3 contains 13 residues. The CDR3 coding sequence is TGTGCCATCAACTCTCGGGGAGGGGAGACCCAGTACTTC. Its protein product is CAINSRGGETQYF.

In this sample, this clone turned up a few times. The gene calls are TRBV5-1 and TRBJ2-1, with 9 positions matching TRBD1. The V gene's germline CDR1 is SGHRS and CDR2 YFSETQ. The V gene end was trimmed by 4 bases and the J gene end by 9 bases; junction bases not matched to a gene: 11. The CDR3 runs to 15 residues. The CDR3 sequence is CASSQRTGERGEQFF. The CDR3 nucleotides are TGCGCCAGCAGCCAGAGGACAGGGGAGAGAGGTGAGCAGTTCTTC. Full variable domain (rest looked up from reference TRBV5-1 and TRBJ2-1): KAGVTQTPRYLIKTRGQQVTLSCSPISGHRSVSWYQQTPGQGLQFLFEYFSETQRNKGNFPGRFSGRQFSNSRSEMNVSTLELGDSALYLCASSQRTGERGEQFFGPGTRLTVL.

The table lists this clone with a few counts. J is TRBJ1-1 and V is TRBV4-1; TRBD1 matches at 7 bases. Unmatched junction bases numbered 12, after V lost 7 bases and J lost 1 base. Germline loops: CDR1 MGHRA, CDR2 YSYEKL. The CDR3 contains 16 residues. The CDR3 sequence: CASKPGAGGTNTEAFF. For the CDR3, the DNA is TGCGCCAGCAAGCCAGGTGCAGGGGGAACGAACACTGAAGCTTTCTTT.

This clone was observed a handful of times. The chain joins TRBV11-2 to TRBJ1-2, with a weak D call TRBD1 (6 bases). CDR1 is SGHAT, CDR2 FQNNGV, per germline. CDR3 size: 15 residues. V lost 4 bases and J lost 4, with 16 bases in between. The DNA of the CDR3 is TGTGCCAGCAGCTGGGGCCCTGGACAGAGCTATGGCTACACCTTC. Its translation: CASSWGPGQSYGYTF. The whole variable domain, remainder taken from reference TRBV11-2 and TRBJ1-2, is EAGVAQSPRYKIIEKRQSVAFWCNPISGHATLYWYQQILGQGPKLLIQFQNNGVVDDSQLPKDRFSAERLKGVDSTLKIQPAKLEDSAVYLCASSWGPGQSYGYTFGSGTRLTVV.

This clone was observed a handful of times. This chain links TRBV9 with TRBJ2-3, with 11 bases identical to TRBD2. Unmatched junction bases numbered 7, after V lost 6 bases and J lost 1 base. The CDR3 is 16 residues long. The germline gives CDR1 SGDLS, CDR2 YYNGEE. The CDR3 loop reads CASTGGLADGTDTQYF. In DNA form, the CDR3 reads TGTGCCAGCACGGGGGGACTAGCGGACGGCACAGATACGCAGTATTTT.

This clone was seen a handful of times. V is TRBV21-1 and J is TRBJ1-5. TRBV21-1 represents a pseudogene. The CDR3 is made up of 17 amino acids. CDR3 bases: TGTGCCAGCCGCCTGGGATTCCTCCGATATAGCAATCAGCCCCAGCATTTT. This gives the protein CASRLGFLRYSNQPQHF.

The sample holds a few counts of this clone. J is TRBJ2-5 and V is TRBV5-1; 7 nucleotides agree with TRBD1. The V segment lost 4 bases and the J segment 3 bases; nucleotides outside the gene matches: 9. Germline CDR1 SGHRS, CDR2 YFSETQ. The CDR3 length is 15 residues. The DNA of the CDR3 is TGCGCCAGCAGCGAGCGCCCCGGGACAGAAGAGACCCAGTACTTC. Protein: CASSERPGTEETQYF.

This clone has more than one count but fewer than ten. In nucleotides, the CDR3 is TGTGCCAGCAGTGACTCTAGTGATTCAGGTGACATCGGGATCCCTGAAGCTTTCTTT. This translates into CASSDSSDSGDIGIPEAFF. V is TRBV6-4 and J is TRBJ1-1, with no clear D. CDR1 is MRHNA, CDR2 SNTAGT, per germline. The CDR3 runs 19 residues. V dropped 0 bases and J dropped 6 bases, with 26 bases sitting between them.

The rearrangement joins TRBV5-1 to TRBJ1-5; 7 nucleotides agree with TRBD1. CDR3 length: 13 residues. V was clipped by 4 bases and J by 7 bases; unmatched bases: 5. From germline, CDR1 is SGHRS and CDR2 YFSETQ. The CDR3 is CASSRSGGQPQHF. CDR3 coding DNA: TGCGCCAGCAGCAGGTCAGGGGGGCAGCCCCAGCATTTT.

The chain combines TRBV6-1 with TRBJ1-5; D gene uncertain. The V gene lost 4 bases and the J gene lost 0 bases, with 16 bases spanning the gap. CDR1 is MNHNS and CDR2 is SASEGT in the germline V gene. The CDR3 loop spans 17 amino acids. This chain's CDR3 is CASSGRIDLYSNQPQHF. The CDR3 DNA reads as TGTGCCAGCAGTGGACGGATCGATTTATATAGCAATCAGCCCCAGCATTTT.

The chain joins TRBV27 to TRBJ2-3, with D possibly TRBD1 on 5 matching bases. V lost 8 bases, J lost 4 bases, and 13 bases lay in between. The CDR3 totals 13 residues. Germline CDR1 and CDR2: MNHEY and SMNVEV (reference sequence). DNA for the CDR3: TGTGCCAGCGCAAGGGGCGGTGCAGATACGCAGTATTTT. It translates to CASARGGADTQYF.

This sequence joins TRBV2 and TRBJ1-2, with TRBD1 identical over 7 bases. The V gene end was trimmed by 2 bases and the J gene end by 6 bases; junction bases not matched to a gene: 12. The CDR3 runs 16 residues. From germline, CDR1 is SNHLY and CDR2 FYNNEI. The CDR3 protein is CASSEIPRGRIDGYTF. The CDR3 nucleotides are TGTGCCAGCAGTGAAATCCCGAGGGGGCGAATCGATGGCTACACCTTC.

This clone was seen a handful of times. V usage is TRBV7-9 and J usage is TRBJ2-1; possibly TRBD2 for D (6 bases). CDR1 is SEHNR, CDR2 FQNEAQ, per germline (reference sequence). CDR3 length equals 13 residues. V was clipped by 3 bases and J by 7 bases, with 10 bases between them. The CDR3 DNA is TGTGCCAGCAGCTTTATAGGGAGGAATGAGCAGTTCTTC. Encoded protein: CASSFIGRNEQFF.

This clone was counted a few times. The chain uses TRBV19 and TRBJ2-1; 7 bases are shared with TRBD2. This CDR3 region has 17 residues. Trimming removed 3 bases from V and 15 bases from J; junction bases left unmatched: 23. Germline V gene data show CDR1 as LNHDA and CDR2 as SQIVND (reference sequence). CDR3 nucleotide sequence: TGTGCCAGTAGTATCAGGGCGGGAGATCCACCGCGTCTAGGTCGGTTCTTC. It translates to CASSIRAGDPPRLGRFF. Based on the CDR3 plus reference TRBV19 and TRBJ2-1, the full variable domain is DGGITQSPKYLFRKEGQNVTLSCEQNLNHDAMYWYRQDPGQGLRLIYYSQIVNDFQKGDIAEGYSVSREKKESFPLTVTSAQKNPTAFYLCASSIRAGDPPRLGRFFGPGTRLTVL.

This clone has a handful of counts. This specimen includes other DNA sequences encoding the same CDR3. The CDR3 sequence: CASSSTRSTDTQYF. As DNA, the CDR3 is TGTGCCAGCAGTTCGACTAGGAGCACAGATACGCAGTATTTT. V and J are TRBV7-9 and TRBJ2-3; D might be TRBD2 (6 bases). V was pared by 6 bases and J by 0 bases, with 10 bases between. CDR3 length: 14 amino acids. Germline CDR1 SEHNR, CDR2 FQNEAQ (reference sequence).

This clone occurred a few times. This chain links TRBV4-3 with TRBJ1-2, with D possibly TRBD1 on 5 matching bases. CDR1 and CDR2 (germline): LGHNA, YSLEER. The CDR3 extends over 15 amino acids. Trimming pared 0 bases from V and 5 bases from J, leaving 13 bases between. The CDR3 sequence is CASSQDYQRGYGYTF. In DNA, the CDR3 is TGCGCCAGCAGCCAAGATTACCAGAGGGGATATGGCTACACCTTC.

This clone was observed a few times. This chain links TRBV11-2 with TRBJ1-2; D is possibly TRBD1 (5 bases). Looked up from germline, CDR1 is SGHAT and CDR2 is FQNNGV. This CDR3 contains 13 residues. V was clipped by 3 bases and J by 6 bases, with 11 bases between them. CDR3 amino acids: CASSFSGLDGYTF. The CDR3 nucleotides read TGTGCCAGCAGCTTTTCAGGGCTTGATGGCTACACCTTC.